A single sample is the source of the 27 T cell receptor beta chains below, sequenced in a study of blood T cell repertoires in COVID-19. Generated by immunoSEQ multiplex PCR, the TCRdb table keeps only in-frame clones and is missing some. The sample shows approximately 110,000 clones, around 70% of them seen only once. Sequenced: peripheral blood. The receptors originated from a man older than 75 with COVID-19, enrolled during active disease.

The chain joins TRBV10-3 to TRBJ2-3; 7 nucleotides match TRBD1. CDR3 size: 16 residues. Losses at the gene ends were 7 bases for V and 6 bases for J; bases not matched to a gene: 16. Germline assignment: CDR1 ENHRY and CDR2 SYGVKD. CDR3 region: CAINQAGGAYLDTQYF. The CDR3 bases are TGTGCCATCAACCAAGCAGGGGGAGCATATTTGGATACGCAGTATTTT.

The V gene is TRBV5-1, the J gene TRBJ1-1, with TRBD1 identical over 12 bases. The V gene's germline CDR1 is SGHRS and CDR2 YFSETQ. Trimming took 0 bases from V and 4 from J; bases not matched to a gene: 4. This CDR3 comprises 16 residues. CDR3 protein: CASSLGDRGLSTEAFF. CDR3 coding DNA: TGCGCCAGCAGCTTGGGGGACAGGGGGCTTAGCACTGAAGCTTTCTTT.

J is TRBJ2-7 and V is TRBV30, with a possible D match to TRBD1 (5 bases). The CDR3 is 13 residues long. Trimming pared 5 bases from V and 3 bases from J, leaving 14 bases between. Per germline, CDR1 GTSNPN and CDR2 SVGIG (reference sequence). The CDR3, as DNA: TGTGCCTGGTGCAGGGCCCCTCTCTACGAGCAGTACTTC. It is translated as CAWCRAPLYEQYF.

The V and J genes are TRBV5-4 and TRBJ2-1; the D gene is possibly TRBD2 (5 bases). CDR3 length: 14 amino acids. The germline CDR1 and CDR2 sequences are SGHNT and YYREEE (reference sequence). V lost 1 base and J 7 bases, leaving 12 bases between the germline ends. Here the CDR3 reads CASSLTEAGNEQFF. DNA for the CDR3: TGTGCCAGCAGCTTGACGGAGGCCGGGAATGAGCAGTTCTTC.

This clone was counted between two and nine times. V gene TRBV7-9 combines with J gene TRBJ2-5; a weak D match, TRBD2 (6 bases). V lost 1 base and J lost 4, with 10 bases in between. The V gene's germline CDR1 is SEHNR and CDR2 FQNEAQ (reference sequence). There are 14 residues in the CDR3. CDR3 DNA sequence: TGTGCCAGCAGCTTAGGACTAGATCGAGAGACCCAGTACTTC. Translation gives CASSLGLDRETQYF.

The chain employs TRBV5-1 and TRBJ1-6; TRBD1 is a possible D gene (6 bases). The V gene's germline CDR1 is SGHRS and CDR2 YFSETQ. Trimming removed 4 bases at V and 13 bases at J, with 12 bases between. The CDR3 length is 12 residues. CDR3 amino acids: CASSPDRFPLHF. In nucleotides, the CDR3 is TGCGCCAGCAGCCCAGACAGGTTCCCCCTCCACTTT. Full variable domain (rest looked up from reference TRBV5-1 and TRBJ1-6): KAGVTQTPRYLIKTRGQQVTLSCSPISGHRSVSWYQQTPGQGLQFLFEYFSETQRNKGNFPGRFSGRQFSNSRSEMNVSTLELGDSALYLCASSPDRFPLHFGNGTRLTVT.

This chain joins TRBV28 and TRBJ2-5; 12 nucleotides agree with TRBD1. The CDR3 runs to 16 residues. The V gene's germline CDR1 is MDHEN and CDR2 SYDVKM. V was clipped by 6 bases and J by 5 bases; unmatched bases: 10. CDR3 region: CASSLSRDRGLETQYF. CDR3 coding DNA: TGTGCCAGCAGCCTATCGCGGGACAGGGGGCTTGAGACCCAGTACTTC.

The chain joins TRBV9 to TRBJ2-3, with TRBD2 matching 8 bases. The CDR3 has 16 residues. Trimming at V came to 0 bases and at J to 4 bases, leaving 7 bases not matched to a gene. The germline gives CDR1 SGDLS, CDR2 YYNGEE. In DNA form, the CDR3 reads TGTGCCAGCAGCGTAGTCCGGGGGGGGCCCTCAGATACGCAGTATTTT. As protein: CASSVVRGGPSDTQYF.

This clone was counted between two and nine times. The rearrangement uses TRBV6-5 and TRBJ1-6; possible D gene TRBD1, 5 bases. This CDR3 is built from 12 residues. The V gene's germline CDR1 is MNHEY and CDR2 SVGAGI. V was clipped by 6 bases and J by 10 bases, with 10 bases between them. CDR3 sequence (DNA): TGTGCCAGCAGCCCAGGGCTATCACCCCTCCACTTT. It codes for CASSPGLSPLHF.

This sequence joins TRBV6-6 and TRBJ1-3, with 8 positions matching TRBD1. Trimming at V came to 0 bases and at J to 3 bases, leaving 4 bases not matched to a gene. The CDR3 contains 16 residues. CDR1 is MNHNY and CDR2 is SVGAGI in the germline V gene (reference sequence). The CDR3 reads CASSYSEDRVGNTIYF. The CDR3 coding sequence is TGTGCCAGCAGTTACTCCGAGGACAGGGTTGGAAACACCATATATTTT.

In its sample, this clone was seen a few times. The chain couples TRBV29-1 to TRBJ2-5, with D possibly TRBD2 on 6 matching bases. The CDR3 extends over 11 amino acids. Germline V gene sequence: CDR1 SQVTM, CDR2 ANQGSEA. Trimming left V 7 bases short and J 5 bases short, with 11 bases between. The CDR3 here is CSAAGSETQYF. Written as DNA, the CDR3 is TGCAGCGCTGCCGGGAGCGAGACCCAGTACTTC.

The rearrangement uses TRBV3-1 (or the pseudogene TRBV3-2) and TRBJ2-1; D is perhaps TRBD1 (6 bases). Deletions cut 1 base from V and 4 bases from J, with 8 bases between. Germline V gene sequence: CDR1 LGHDT, CDR2 YNNKEL (reference sequence). The CDR3 has 14 amino acids. CDR3 DNA sequence: TGTGCCAGCAGCCAAGGGACAGAATACAATGAGCAGTTCTTC. It translates to CASSQGTEYNEQFF.

This chain's CDR3 is CASSYSYRGSYEQYF. The CDR3 DNA is TGTGCCAGCAGTTACTCGTACAGGGGCTCCTACGAGCAGTACTTC. The rearrangement links TRBV6-5 to TRBJ2-7; TRBD1 agrees at 7 bases. V lost 0 bases, J lost 0 bases, and 2 bases stayed unmatched. The germline gives CDR1 MNHEY, CDR2 SVGAGI. The CDR3 covers 15 residues.

The rearrangement links TRBV19 to TRBJ2-3, with 9 positions matching TRBD2. V shed 2 bases and J 2 bases; nucleotides not matched to a gene: 2. The CDR3 loop spans 15 amino acids. Looked up from germline, CDR1 is LNHDA and CDR2 is SQIVND (reference sequence). The CDR3 DNA sequence: TGTGCCAGTAGTATAACTAGCGGGCACACAGATACGCAGTATTTT. Its protein is CASSITSGHTDTQYF.

The rearrangement joins TRBV9 to TRBJ2-1, with D possibly being TRBD2 (6 bases). Germline V gene data show CDR1 as SGDLS and CDR2 as YYNGEE. Trimming left V 3 bases short and J 6 bases short, with 16 bases between. The CDR3 is made up of 15 amino acids. The CDR3 sequence is CASSAWTPGSNEQFF. As DNA, the CDR3 is TGTGCCAGCAGCGCCTGGACTCCCGGGAGCAATGAGCAGTTCTTC.

The chain has TRBV9 and TRBJ1-6; perhaps TRBD1 as D (5 bases). The V gene's germline CDR1 is SGDLS and CDR2 YYNGEE. CDR3 length: 17 amino acids. Trimming took off 0 bases at V and 6 bases at J, with 16 bases between the two ends. The CDR3 coding sequence is TGTGCCAGCAGCGTAGAGGGTGGGGCAGGGTTTAATTCACCCCTCCACTTT. Protein: CASSVEGGAGFNSPLHF. Full variable domain (remainder filled in from reference TRBV9 and TRBJ1-6): DSGVTQTPKHLITATGQRVTLRCSPRSGDLSVYWYQQSLDQGLQFLIQYYNGEERAKGNILERFSAQQFPDLHSELNLSSLELGDSALYFCASSVEGGAGFNSPLHFGNGTRLTVT.

This chain links TRBV6-5 with TRBJ1-4, with TRBD1 identical over 7 bases. Germline CDR1 and CDR2: MNHEY and SVGAGI. Losses at the gene ends were 4 bases for V and 3 bases for J; bases not matched to a gene: 5. The CDR3 runs to 15 residues. The CDR3 protein is CASSLGQAPNEKLFF. The CDR3 DNA reads TGTGCCAGCAGTTTAGGACAGGCGCCTAATGAAAAACTGTTTTTT.

CDR3 in amino acids: CSASPRGAGELFF. The CDR3 DNA follows: TGCAGTGCTAGTCCCCGAGGCGCCGGGGAGCTGTTTTTT. The rearrangement joins TRBV20-1 to TRBJ2-2; no firm D call. CDR3 size: 13 residues. Germline V gives CDR1 DFQATT, CDR2 SNEGSKA (reference sequence). V dropped 3 bases and J dropped 6 bases, with 11 bases sitting between them.

The genes are TRBV4-3 and TRBJ2-7; 9 bases are shared with TRBD1. The germline gives CDR1 LGHNA, CDR2 YSLEER. The CDR3 spans 16 residues. Trimming cost V 0 bases and J 4 bases; bases outside gene matches: 7. The CDR3 coding sequence is TGCGCCAGCAGCCAAGACTATCCGGGACAGGGTTACGAGCAGTACTTC. Translating gives CASSQDYPGQGYEQYF.

The rearrangement uses TRBV10-3 and TRBJ2-7, with D possibly TRBD1 on 5 matching bases. V gave up 4 bases and J gave up 7 bases, with 20 bases separating them. Per the germline V gene, CDR1 is ENHRY and CDR2 is SYGVKD. The CDR3 length is 15 residues. This CDR3 reads CAISGTGQRGKEQYF. The CDR3 coding sequence is TGTGCCATCAGTGGTACAGGACAAAGGGGCAAGGAGCAGTACTTC.

The chain employs TRBV6-5 and TRBJ2-1; TRBD2 matches 8 bases. The V gene's germline CDR1 is MNHEY and CDR2 SVGAGI. The V segment lost 0 bases and the J segment 8 bases; nucleotides outside the gene matches: 9. The CDR3 is made up of 16 amino acids. The CDR3 region is CASSYSGTGGPDEQFF. In DNA, the CDR3 is TGTGCCAGCAGTTACTCGGGAACGGGAGGGCCTGATGAGCAGTTCTTC.

The rearrangement joins TRBV2 to TRBJ2-5, with a possible D match to TRBD2 (5 bases). Germline V lookup: CDR1 SNHLY, CDR2 FYNNEI. CDR3 length: 11 residues. The V end lost 9 bases, the J end lost 3 bases, and 8 bases lay between the germline ends. CDR3 DNA: TGTGCCAGTCGGGGTAAAGAGACCCAGTACTTC. Protein: CASRGKETQYF. Complete variable domain (other parts from reference TRBV2 and TRBJ2-5): EPEVTQTPSHQVTQMGQEVILRCVPISNHLYFYWYRQILGQKVEFLVSFYNNEISEKSEIFDDQFSVERPDGSNFTLKIRSTKLEDSAMYFCASRGKETQYFGPGTRLLVL.

The V and J genes are TRBV10-2 and TRBJ2-7; TRBD2 aligns across 13 bases. J gave up 1 base and V 2 bases, and 2 bases lay outside the gene matches. This CDR3 is 16 amino acids long. Germline V gives CDR1 WSHSY, CDR2 SAAADI. As DNA, the CDR3 is TGCGCCAGCAGTGAGGGGGGACTAGCGGGGTCCTACGAGCAGTACTTC. This sequence encodes CASSEGGLAGSYEQYF.

This rearrangement joins TRBV15 to TRBJ1-4, with 7 nucleotides matching TRBD1. There are 16 residues in the CDR3. Germline V gene data show CDR1 as LNHNV and CDR2 as YYDKDF (reference sequence). Trimming at V came to 0 bases and at J to 8 bases, leaving 9 bases not matched to a gene. The CDR3 nucleotides read TGTGCCACCAGCAGAGATAAGGGACAGAGGAAAGAAAAACTGTTTTTT. Translating gives CATSRDKGQRKEKLFF.

This clone was seen just once. V gene TRBV19 combines with J gene TRBJ2-2; TRBD2 is a possible D gene (5 bases). Trimming shortened V by 3 bases and J by 6 bases, and 8 bases separated the two germline ends. The CDR3 loop spans 13 amino acids. Germline V gene sequence: CDR1 LNHDA, CDR2 SQIVND (reference sequence). The CDR3 is CASSMDSPGELFF. The CDR3 DNA reads as TGTGCCAGTAGTATGGACTCGCCCGGGGAGCTGTTTTTT.

The chain has TRBV18 and TRBJ2-2; perhaps TRBD2 as D (6 bases). The CDR3 spans 15 residues. V was trimmed by 7 bases and J by 3 bases, leaving 15 bases between them. Germline lookup yields CDR1 KGHSH and CDR2 LQKENI. The CDR3 DNA reads TGTGCCAGCTGGGAGGAGGTTCGGGACACCGGGGAGCTGTTTTTT. Protein product: CASWEEVRDTGELFF.

The rearrangement links TRBV5-1 to TRBJ1-2, with a possible D match to TRBD1 (6 bases). The V gene's germline CDR1 is SGHRS and CDR2 YFSETQ. The CDR3 runs 17 residues. Trimming stripped 2 bases from V and 0 bases from J, with 17 bases between. Here the CDR3 DNA reads TGCGCCAGCAGCTTCAATAGTGGGGGCAGAGCTAACTATGGCTACACCTTC. Its protein is CASSFNSGGRANYGYTF.